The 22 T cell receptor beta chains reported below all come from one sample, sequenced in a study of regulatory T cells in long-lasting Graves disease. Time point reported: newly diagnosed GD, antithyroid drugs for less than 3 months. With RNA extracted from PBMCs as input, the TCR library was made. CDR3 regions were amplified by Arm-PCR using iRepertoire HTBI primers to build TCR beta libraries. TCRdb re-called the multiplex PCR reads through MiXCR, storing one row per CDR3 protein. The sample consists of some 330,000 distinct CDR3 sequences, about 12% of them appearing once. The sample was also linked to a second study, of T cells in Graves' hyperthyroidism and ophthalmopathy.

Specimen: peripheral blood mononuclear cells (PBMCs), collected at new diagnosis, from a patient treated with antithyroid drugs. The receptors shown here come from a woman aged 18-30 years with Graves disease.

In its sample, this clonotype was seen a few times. Here the CDR3 DNA reads TGTGCCAGCGGACAGTTCATGAACACTGAAGCTTTCTTT. Translated, it gives CASGQFMNTEAFF. The chain links TRBV19 to TRBJ1-1; TRBD1 is a possible D gene (6 bases). There are 13 residues in the CDR3. Trimming took 9 bases from V and 0 from J, leaving 11 bases between them. The germline V gene encodes CDR1 LNHDA and CDR2 SQIVND (reference sequence).

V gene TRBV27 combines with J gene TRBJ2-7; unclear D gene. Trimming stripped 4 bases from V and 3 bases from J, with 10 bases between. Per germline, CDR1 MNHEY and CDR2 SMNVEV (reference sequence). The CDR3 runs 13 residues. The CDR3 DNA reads TGTGCCAGCAGTTACGGGTTAGTCTACGAGCAGTACTTC. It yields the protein CASSYGLVYEQYF.

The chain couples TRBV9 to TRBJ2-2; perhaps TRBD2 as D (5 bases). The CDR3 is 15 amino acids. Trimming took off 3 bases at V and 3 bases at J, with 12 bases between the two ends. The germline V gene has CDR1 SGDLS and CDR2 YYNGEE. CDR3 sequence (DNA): TGTGCCAGCAGCGCTGGACTGGTGGACACCGGGGAGCTGTTTTTT. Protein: CASSAGLVDTGELFF. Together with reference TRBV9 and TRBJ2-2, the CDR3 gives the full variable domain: DSGVTQTPKHLITATGQRVTLRCSPRSGDLSVYWYQQSLDQGLQFLIQYYNGEERAKGNILERFSAQQFPDLHSELNLSSLELGDSALYFCASSAGLVDTGELFFGEGSRLTVL.

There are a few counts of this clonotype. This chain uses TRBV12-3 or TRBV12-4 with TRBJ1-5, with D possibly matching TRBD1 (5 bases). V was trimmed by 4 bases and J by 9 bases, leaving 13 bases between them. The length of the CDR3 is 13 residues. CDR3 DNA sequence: TGTGCCAGCAGTTCAGGGTCCCGGATGCCCCAGCATTTT. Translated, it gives CASSSGSRMPQHF.

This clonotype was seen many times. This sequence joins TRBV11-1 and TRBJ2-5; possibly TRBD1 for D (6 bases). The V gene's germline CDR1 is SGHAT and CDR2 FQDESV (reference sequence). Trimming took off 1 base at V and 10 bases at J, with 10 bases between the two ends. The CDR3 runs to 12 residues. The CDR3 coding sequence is TGTGCCAGCAGCTTAGAAGGGGGAGACCAGTACTTC. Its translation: CASSLEGGDQYF.

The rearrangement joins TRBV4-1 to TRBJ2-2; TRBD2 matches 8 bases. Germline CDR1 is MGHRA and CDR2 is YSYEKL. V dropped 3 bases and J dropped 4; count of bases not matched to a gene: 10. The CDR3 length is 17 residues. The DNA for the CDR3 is TGCGCCAGCAGCCACCTAGCTGGCCTAGCGGGCACCGGGGAGCTGTTTTTT. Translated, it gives CASSHLAGLAGTGELFF.

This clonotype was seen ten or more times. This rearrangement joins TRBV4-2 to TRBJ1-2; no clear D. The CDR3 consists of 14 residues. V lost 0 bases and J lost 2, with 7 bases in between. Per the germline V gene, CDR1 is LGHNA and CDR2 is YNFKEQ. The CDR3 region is CASSQEAFNYGYTF. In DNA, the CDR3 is TGTGCCAGCAGCCAAGAGGCATTCAACTATGGCTACACCTTC.

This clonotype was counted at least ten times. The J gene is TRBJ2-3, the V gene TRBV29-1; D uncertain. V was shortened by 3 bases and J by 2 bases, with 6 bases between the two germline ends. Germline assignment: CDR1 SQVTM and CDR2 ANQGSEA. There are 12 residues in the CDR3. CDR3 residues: CSVERNTDTQYF. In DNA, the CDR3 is TGCAGCGTTGAGCGCAACACAGATACGCAGTATTTT.

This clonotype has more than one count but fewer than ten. The CDR3 DNA reads as TGTGCCAGCAGTTTAAACTTACCCTACACCGGGGAGCTGTTTTTT. The encoded protein is CASSLNLPYTGELFF. The chain carries TRBV27 and TRBJ2-2; unclear D gene. V was clipped by 2 bases and J by 3 bases, with 10 bases between them. The CDR3 contains 15 residues. Germline-derived CDR1 and CDR2 are MNHEY and SMNVEV (reference sequence).

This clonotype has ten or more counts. CDR3: CASSEPNGTRYEQYV. The CDR3, as DNA: TGTGCCAGCAGTGAGCCCAACGGGACTCGGTACGAGCAGTACGTC. V is TRBV2 and J is TRBJ2-7; tentative D call: TRBD2 (6 bases). The CDR3 runs to 15 residues. The germline gives CDR1 SNHLY, CDR2 FYNNEI. With 3 bases removed from V and 4 bases from J, the gap between germline ends came to 16 bases.

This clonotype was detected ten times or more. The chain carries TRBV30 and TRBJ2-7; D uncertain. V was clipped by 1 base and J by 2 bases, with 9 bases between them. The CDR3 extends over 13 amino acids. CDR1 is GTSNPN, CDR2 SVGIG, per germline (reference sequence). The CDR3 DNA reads TGTGCCTGGAGTGGGGATACTCCCTACGAGCAGTACTTC. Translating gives CAWSGDTPYEQYF.

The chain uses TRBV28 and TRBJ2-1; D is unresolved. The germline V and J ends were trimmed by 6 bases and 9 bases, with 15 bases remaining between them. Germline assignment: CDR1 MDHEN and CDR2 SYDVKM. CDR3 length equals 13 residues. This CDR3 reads CASSLDTESEQFF. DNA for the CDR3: TGTGCCAGCAGCTTAGATACGGAGAGTGAGCAGTTCTTC.

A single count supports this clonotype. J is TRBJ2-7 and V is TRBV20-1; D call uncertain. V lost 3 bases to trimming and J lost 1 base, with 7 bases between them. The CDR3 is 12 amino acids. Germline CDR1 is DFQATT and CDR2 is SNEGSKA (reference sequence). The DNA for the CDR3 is TGCAGTGCTAGCTCACAGTCCTACGAGCAGTACTTC. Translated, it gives CSASSQSYEQYF.

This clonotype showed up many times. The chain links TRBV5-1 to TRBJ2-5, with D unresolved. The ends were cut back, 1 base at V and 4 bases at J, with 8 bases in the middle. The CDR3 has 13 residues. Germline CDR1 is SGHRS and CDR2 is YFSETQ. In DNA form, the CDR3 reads TGCGCCAGCAGCTTGATGGTAGGAGAGACCCAGTACTTC. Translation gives CASSLMVGETQYF. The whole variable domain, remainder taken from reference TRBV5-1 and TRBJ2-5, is KAGVTQTPRYLIKTRGQQVTLSCSPISGHRSVSWYQQTPGQGLQFLFEYFSETQRNKGNFPGRFSGRQFSNSRSEMNVSTLELGDSALYLCASSLMVGETQYFGPGTRLLVL.

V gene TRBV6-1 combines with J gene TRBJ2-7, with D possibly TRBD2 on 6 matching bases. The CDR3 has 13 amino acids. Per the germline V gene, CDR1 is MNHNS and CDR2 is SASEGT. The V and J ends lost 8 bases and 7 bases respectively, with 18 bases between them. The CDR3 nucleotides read TGTGCCAGCCGCCCGGACTTACGGGGGGAGCAGTACGTC. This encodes CASRPDLRGEQYV.

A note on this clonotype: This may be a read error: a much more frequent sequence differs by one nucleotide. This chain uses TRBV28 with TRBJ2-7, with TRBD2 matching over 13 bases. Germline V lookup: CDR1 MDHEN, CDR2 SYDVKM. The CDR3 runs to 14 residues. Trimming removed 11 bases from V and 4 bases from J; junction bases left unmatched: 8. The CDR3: CAGTLGLAGYEQYF. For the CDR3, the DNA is TGTGCCGGCACTTTGGGACTAGCGGGGTACGAGCAGTACTTC.

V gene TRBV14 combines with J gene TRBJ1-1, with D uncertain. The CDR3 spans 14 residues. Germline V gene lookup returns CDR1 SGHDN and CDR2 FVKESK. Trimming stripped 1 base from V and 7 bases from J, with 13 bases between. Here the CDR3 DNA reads TGTGCCAGCAGCCAAGGGGTTTGGGGAGATGAAGCTTTCTTT. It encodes CASSQGVWGDEAFF.

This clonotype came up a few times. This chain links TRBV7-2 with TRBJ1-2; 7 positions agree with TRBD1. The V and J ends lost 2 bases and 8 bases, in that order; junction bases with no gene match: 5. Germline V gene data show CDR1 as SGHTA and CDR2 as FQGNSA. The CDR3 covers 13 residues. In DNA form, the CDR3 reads TGTGCCAGCAGCTTAAGGGACAGTAAAGGCTACACCTTC. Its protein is CASSLRDSKGYTF.

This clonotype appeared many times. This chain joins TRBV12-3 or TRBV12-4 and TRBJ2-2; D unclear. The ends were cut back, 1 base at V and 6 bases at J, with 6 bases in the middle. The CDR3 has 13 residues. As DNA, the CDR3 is TGTGCCAGCAGTTTAGGAGGTCCCGGGGAGCTGTTTTTT. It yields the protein CASSLGGPGELFF.

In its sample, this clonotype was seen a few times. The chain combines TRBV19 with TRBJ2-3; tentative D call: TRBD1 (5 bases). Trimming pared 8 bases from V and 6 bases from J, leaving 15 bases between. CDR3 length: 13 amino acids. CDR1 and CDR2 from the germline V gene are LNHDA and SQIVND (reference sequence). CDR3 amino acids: CASCDRPRDTQYF. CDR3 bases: TGTGCCAGTTGTGACAGACCGCGGGATACGCAGTATTTT.

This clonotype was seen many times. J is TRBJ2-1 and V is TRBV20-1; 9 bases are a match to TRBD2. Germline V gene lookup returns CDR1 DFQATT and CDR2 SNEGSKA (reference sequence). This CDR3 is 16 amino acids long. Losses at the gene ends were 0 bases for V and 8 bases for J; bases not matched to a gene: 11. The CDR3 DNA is TGCAGTGCTAGAGAGTGGGCGGGAGGGGGCCGCGATGAGCAGTTCTTC. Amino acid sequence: CSAREWAGGGRDEQFF.

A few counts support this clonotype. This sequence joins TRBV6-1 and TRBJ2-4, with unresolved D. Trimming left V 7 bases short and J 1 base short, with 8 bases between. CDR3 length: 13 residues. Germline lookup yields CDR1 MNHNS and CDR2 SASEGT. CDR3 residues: CASNGPAKNIQYF. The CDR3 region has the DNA TGTGCCAGCAACGGCCCGGCCAAAAACATTCAGTACTTC.